This T cell receptor (beta chain) was recovered during a study of patients and donors after allogeneic stem cell transplantation. TCRdb re-called the RT-PCR reads with MiXCR, one entry per CDR3 protein. The sample contains about 4,200 distinct CDR3 sequences, about a sixth of which appear only once. Germline V lookup: CDR1 SQVTM, CDR2 ANQGSEA. This CDR3 spans 14 amino acids. Trimming cost V 4 bases and J 0 bases, with 10 bases left between them. The clonotype was recovered from a human donor who was either an allogeneic HSCT recipient or a stem cell or donor lymphocyte infusion donor (not recorded which). It is not recorded whose cells these are; they may come from a transplant donor. Sequenced input: blood, either unsorted or a sorted T cell fraction (not recorded which). J is TRBJ2-1 and V is TRBV29-1, with D perhaps TRBD2 (5 bases). Here the CDR3 DNA reads TGCAGCGTTGTTCCTAGCAGCTCCTACAATGAGCAGTTCTTC. It is translated as CSVVPSSSYNEQFF.